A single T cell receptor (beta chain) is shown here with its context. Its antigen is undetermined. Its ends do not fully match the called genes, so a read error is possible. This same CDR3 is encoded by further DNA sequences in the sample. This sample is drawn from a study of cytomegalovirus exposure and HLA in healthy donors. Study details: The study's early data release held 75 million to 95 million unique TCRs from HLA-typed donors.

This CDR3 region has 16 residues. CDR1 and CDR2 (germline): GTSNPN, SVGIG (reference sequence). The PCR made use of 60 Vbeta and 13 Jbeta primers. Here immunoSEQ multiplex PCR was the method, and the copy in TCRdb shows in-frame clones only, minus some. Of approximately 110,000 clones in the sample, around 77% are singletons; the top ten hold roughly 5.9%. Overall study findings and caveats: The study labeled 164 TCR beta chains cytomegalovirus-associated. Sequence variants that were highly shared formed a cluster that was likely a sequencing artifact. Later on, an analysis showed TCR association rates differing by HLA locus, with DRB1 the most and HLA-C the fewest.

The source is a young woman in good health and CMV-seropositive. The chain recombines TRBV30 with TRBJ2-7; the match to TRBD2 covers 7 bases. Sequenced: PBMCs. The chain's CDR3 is CAWSSPGSGKTYEQYF. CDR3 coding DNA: TGTGCCTGGAGTTCACCCGGGAGCGGGAAAACCTATGAGCAGTACTTC.